The clone carrying this T cell receptor beta chain has a handful of counts. Its antigen is unidentified. Sequencing used immunoSEQ multiplex PCR; TCRdb keeps in-frame clones, though not all of them. The sample lists 130,000 or so clones, over 75% occurring once. This sample is part of a study of T cell responses to AZD1222 COVID-19 vaccine. Study-level results: A mostly white British donor set with more females was recruited, and clonal diversity was possibly underestimated.

This CDR3 comprises 19 residues. The germline CDR1 and CDR2 sequences are LGHDT and YNNKEL (reference sequence). V shed 0 bases and J 6 bases; nucleotides not matched to a gene: 7. Material: peripheral blood, obtained 28 days after the second dose of the MenACWY control vaccine. This clonotype was sampled from an adult who received the MenACWY meningococcal vaccine as a control. This chain connects TRBV3-1 (or the pseudogene TRBV3-2) to TRBJ2-2, with TRBD2 identical over 16 bases. CDR3 amino acids: CASSQDPGLAGGPSGELFF. CDR3 sequence (DNA): TGTGCCAGCAGCCAAGATCCGGGACTAGCGGGGGGGCCTTCCGGGGAGCTGTTTTTT.